Sequencing of this T cell receptor (beta chain) was carried out in a study of radiation and T cells in renal cell carcinoma. Trimming removed 5 bases from V and 3 bases from J; junction bases left unmatched: 6. CDR3 length: 15 amino acids. CDR1 is LNHDA and CDR2 is SQIVND in the germline V gene (reference sequence). Assay: immunoSEQ multiplex PCR; the TCRdb copy retains only in-frame clones and omits some. Of approximately 80,000 clones in the sample, approximately 90% were seen once. This sample's time point: blood 4 weeks post-SBRT, at nephrectomy. As for treatment: 15 Gy SBRT to primary tumor, nephrectomy 4 weeks later. Blood was sampled at baseline, 2 weeks and 4 weeks after SBRT.

The rearrangement joins TRBV19 to TRBJ1-4; the match to TRBD1 covers 7 bases. The receptor's source is a woman in her sixties or seventies with renal cell carcinoma. Source: blood, taken from a patient whose treatment included radiotherapy and nephrectomy. CDR3 nucleotide sequence: TGTGCCAGTAGTCTCTCGGGGACAGCTAATGAAAAACTGTTTTTT. Protein product: CASSLSGTANEKLFF.